A selection of T cell receptor beta chains follows, all from one sample in a study of shared clonotypes between healthy human individuals. The protocol was immunoSEQ multiplex PCR, while the TCRdb copy is restricted to in-frame clones and leaves out a portion. The sample lists around 2.5 million clones; over 85% were seen once. Sequenced input: naive CD4+ T cells from PBMCs. The receptors were gathered from a man aged 18 to 30 in good health. Some clones in this sample may be carry-over from other donors' samples. Each CDR3 is given with its conserved first and last residue. A D gene is named only where the DNA matches it firmly. For some rows the clone size is stated as once, few or many, or as a class when expanded; others skip it.

DNA: TGTGCCAGCAGTTTATTACCAGGACTTAACTATGGCTACACCTTC
CDR3: CASSLLPGLNYGYTF
D: .
V: TRBV27
J: TRBJ1-2
size: .

DNA: TGTGCCAGCAGCTCCCAATACAATGAGCAGTTCTTC
CDR3: CASSSQYNEQFF
D: .
V: TRBV28
J: TRBJ2-1
size: once

DNA: TGTGCCAGCAGCTTATTTGGACAGGGGGGCGAGACCCAGTACTTC
CDR3: CASSLFGQGGETQYF
D: TRBD1
V: TRBV7-2
J: TRBJ2-5
size: .

DNA: TGTGCCAGCGGGCCGCGGGGGACTCCGACCGGGGAGCTGTTTTTT
CDR3: CASGPRGTPTGELFF
D: TRBD2
V: TRBV4-2
J: TRBJ2-2
size: .

DNA: TGCGCCAGCAGCCAAGGCCTACAGTTGAACACTGAAGCTTTCTTT
CDR3: CASSQGLQLNTEAFF
D: .
V: TRBV4-1
J: TRBJ1-1
size: .

DNA: TGTGCCAGCAGCACAGGGGATTTGAACACTGAAGCTTTCTTT
CDR3: CASSTGDLNTEAFF
D: TRBD1
V: TRBV6-1
J: TRBJ1-1
size: .

DNA: TGTGCCAGCAGCTTAACTGGGACAGGCTCATCTGGGAATTCACCCCTCCACTTT
CDR3: CASSLTGTGSSGNSPLHF
D: TRBD1
V: TRBV7-6
J: TRBJ1-6
size: .

DNA: TGTGCCAGCAGGCCCCTGGGTAGGACAGGGATAGAGACCCAGTACTTC
CDR3: CASRPLGRTGIETQYF
D: TRBD1
V: TRBV28
J: TRBJ2-5
size: once

DNA: TGTGCCAGTAGTAACCCCGGGGGTCAAGCGGACATTCAGTACTTC
CDR3: CASSNPGGQADIQYF
D: .
V: TRBV19
J: TRBJ2-4
size: .

DNA: TGCAGTGCTATGTTGGCAGATACGCAGTATTTT
CDR3: CSAMLADTQYF
D: .
V: TRBV20-1
J: TRBJ2-3
size: once

DNA: TGTGCCAGCAGCTTAGTCGCGCGTTGGGCTTCCGAGACCCAGTACTTC
CDR3: CASSLVARWASETQYF
D: .
V: TRBV7-2
J: TRBJ2-5
size: .

DNA: TGTGCCAGCAGCTCCGGGACAACAGATACGCAGTATTTT
CDR3: CASSSGTTDTQYF
D: .
V: TRBV5-4
J: TRBJ2-3
size: .

DNA: TGTGCCAGCAGCTTTTCGGTAGACACTGAAGCTTTCTTT
CDR3: CASSFSVDTEAFF
D: .
V: TRBV7-9
J: TRBJ1-1
size: .

DNA: TGCAGTGCCGAGGGACAGGGTAAGCAGTTCTTC
CDR3: CSAEGQGKQFF
D: TRBD1
V: TRBV20-1
J: TRBJ2-1
size: .

DNA: TGCGCCAGCAGCTTCGGACAGACTAACTATGGCTACACCTTC
CDR3: CASSFGQTNYGYTF
D: .
V: TRBV5-1
J: TRBJ1-2
size: .

DNA: TGCGCCAGCAGCTTGGAAATCGTCAGCTCCTACGAGCAGTACTTC
CDR3: CASSLEIVSSYEQYF
D: .
V: TRBV5-1
J: TRBJ2-7
size: .

DNA: TGTGCCAGCATCCCCGACTTGGGTGAGCAGTTCTTC
CDR3: CASIPDLGEQFF
D: .
V: TRBV2
J: TRBJ2-1
size: .

DNA: TGTGCCTGGAGCCCGGGTGGATACGAGCAGTACTTC
CDR3: CAWSPGGYEQYF
D: .
V: TRBV30
J: TRBJ2-7
size: .

DNA: TGTGCCAGTAGTATCGACAGAAACAATCAGCCCCAGCATTTT
CDR3: CASSIDRNNQPQHF
D: .
V: TRBV19
J: TRBJ1-5
size: few

DNA: TGTGCCAGCAGGCTTACCGGGACATCCGAGCAGTACTTC
CDR3: CASRLTGTSEQYF
D: .
V: TRBV11-1
J: TRBJ2-7
size: .

DNA: TGTGCCAGCAGCTTAGCAGGGCCTAGCGGTTACAATGAGCAGTTCTTC
CDR3: CASSLAGPSGYNEQFF
D: TRBD2
V: TRBV7-9
J: TRBJ2-1
size: .

DNA: TGTGCCAGCAGTGAACAGGGGAATTTCCCAGATACGCAGTATTTT
CDR3: CASSEQGNFPDTQYF
D: .
V: TRBV2
J: TRBJ2-3
size: .

DNA: TGTGCCAGCAGCGTCCTAGGGTTTGAGCAGTTCTTC
CDR3: CASSVLGFEQFF
D: .
V: TRBV9
J: TRBJ2-1
size: .

DNA: TGCGCCAGCAGCTTAATCGGGGGGCGCGGGGAGACCCAGTACTTC
CDR3: CASSLIGGRGETQYF
D: .
V: TRBV5-1
J: TRBJ2-5
size: .

DNA: TGTGCCAGCTCATCGGGACAGGGGCAAGAGACCCAGTACTTC
CDR3: CASSSGQGQETQYF
D: TRBD1
V: TRBV18
J: TRBJ2-5
size: .

DNA: TGTGCCAGCCGCCAAGCGGGAGGGTCCTACGAGCAGTACTTC
CDR3: CASRQAGGSYEQYF
D: TRBD2
V: TRBV6-1
J: TRBJ2-7
size: .

DNA: TGCGCCAGCAGCTTGGATAACAGAAACTATGGCTACACCTTC
CDR3: CASSLDNRNYGYTF
D: .
V: TRBV5-1
J: TRBJ1-2
size: .

DNA: TGTGCCAGCAGCGTTCTGAGTGGGACTGAAGCTTTCTTT
CDR3: CASSVLSGTEAFF
D: .
V: TRBV11-1
J: TRBJ1-1
size: .

DNA: TGTGCCAGCAGTTTTCAAGGCCAGATCGAGCAGTACTTC
CDR3: CASSFQGQIEQYF
D: .
V: TRBV27
J: TRBJ2-7
size: .

DNA: TGTGCCACCAGCAGAGGCGGAGGGGAAGAGACCCAGTACTTC
CDR3: CATSRGGGEETQYF
D: .
V: TRBV15
J: TRBJ2-5
size: .

DNA: TGTGCCAGCGCAAAGGCGCCTAACTATGGCTACACCTTC
CDR3: CASAKAPNYGYTF
D: .
V: TRBV28
J: TRBJ1-2
size: .

DNA: TGTGCCACGGGGTTAGGGGCGGGTGAGCAGTTCTTC
CDR3: CATGLGAGEQFF
D: .
V: TRBV2
J: TRBJ2-1
size: .

DNA: TGTGCCAGCAGCCAAGTGCACAACAACCCCTATGGCTACACCTTC
CDR3: CASSQVHNNPYGYTF
D: .
V: TRBV14
J: TRBJ1-2
size: once

DNA: TGTGCCAGCTACACGGGGTTGACAGATACGCAGTATTTT
CDR3: CASYTGLTDTQYF
D: .
V: TRBV18
J: TRBJ2-3
size: .

DNA: TGTGCCAGCAGTTTAAAACCGGGACAGGGGACGGCCGGGGAGCTGTTTTTT
CDR3: CASSLKPGQGTAGELFF
D: TRBD1
V: TRBV27
J: TRBJ2-2
size: once

DNA: TGTGCCAGCATCCTGCGGGACAGGGGCTACGAGCAGTACTTC
CDR3: CASILRDRGYEQYF
D: TRBD1
V: TRBV2
J: TRBJ2-7
size: .

DNA: TGTGCCAGCAGCGTAGGGTCCCCCTCAACCTACGAGCAGTACTTC
CDR3: CASSVGSPSTYEQYF
D: .
V: TRBV9
J: TRBJ2-7
size: .

DNA: TGTGCCAGCAGCTTAGCGGTGTCATTTCAGCCCCAGCATTTT
CDR3: CASSLAVSFQPQHF
D: .
V: TRBV7-8
J: TRBJ1-5
size: few

DNA: TGTGCCAGCACCACCGGACTTGGCGGATCCAATGAGCAGTTCTTC
CDR3: CASTTGLGGSNEQFF
D: .
V: TRBV6-5
J: TRBJ2-1
size: .

DNA: TGTGCCAGCACCCCCGGTGGGGCTAGGACTAATGAAAAACTGTTTTTT
CDR3: CASTPGGARTNEKLFF
D: .
V: TRBV9
J: TRBJ1-4
size: .

DNA: TGTGCCAGCAGTCCTCCGGCTATTGGGTGGCGGGGCTCCTACAATGAGCAGTTCTTC
CDR3: CASSPPAIGWRGSYNEQFF
D: .
V: TRBV28
J: TRBJ2-1
size: .

DNA: TGTGCCAGCTCACCAGGGACAGGGGTTGGTGAGCAGTTCTTC
CDR3: CASSPGTGVGEQFF
D: TRBD1
V: TRBV18
J: TRBJ2-1
size: once

DNA: TGTGCCTGGAGAGGACTAGCGGGAGCTCAAGAGACCCAGTACTTC
CDR3: CAWRGLAGAQETQYF
D: TRBD2
V: TRBV30
J: TRBJ2-5
size: .

DNA: TGTGCCAGCAGCCCCGTCCCAAACGAGCAGTACTTC
CDR3: CASSPVPNEQYF
D: .
V: TRBV7-3
J: TRBJ2-7
size: .

DNA: TGTGCCAGCAGCTTAGCTAGCGTCCCGGGGGAGCTGTTTTTT
CDR3: CASSLASVPGELFF
D: .
V: TRBV7-9
J: TRBJ2-2
size: .

DNA: TGTGCCAGCAGTGAACCAGGGCCAGATACGCAGTATTTT
CDR3: CASSEPGPDTQYF
D: .
V: TRBV25-1
J: TRBJ2-3
size: .

DNA: TGTGCCAGCAGCTTAGCGGGAGAGGACTACGAGCAGTACTTC
CDR3: CASSLAGEDYEQYF
D: .
V: TRBV11-1
J: TRBJ2-7
size: .

DNA: TGTGCCAGCAGCTTAGGTGGGACAGGGTCGAGAGATACGCAGTATTTT
CDR3: CASSLGGTGSRDTQYF
D: TRBD1
V: TRBV7-9
J: TRBJ2-3
size: .

DNA: TGTGCCAGCAGCCAGTCCCTTAGGGTCCCTAGAGAGCAGTACTTC
CDR3: CASSQSLRVPREQYF
D: .
V: TRBV21-1
J: TRBJ2-7
size: .

DNA: TGTGCCAGCAGTTACGACGGGACTAGCGGTTCCTACGAGCAGTACTTC
CDR3: CASSYDGTSGSYEQYF
D: TRBD2
V: TRBV6-5
J: TRBJ2-7
size: .

DNA: TGTGCCACCAATCGACAGGGTCGGGATCCAGATACGCAGTATTTT
CDR3: CATNRQGRDPDTQYF
D: TRBD1
V: TRBV9
J: TRBJ2-3
size: .

DNA: TGCGCCAGCAGCCCCCGAAGCGGGGCAGTCTCCTACGAGCAGTACTTC
CDR3: CASSPRSGAVSYEQYF
D: TRBD2
V: TRBV4-1
J: TRBJ2-7
size: .

DNA: TGTGCCAGCGGGGCTAGCGTGGAGACCACAGATACGCAGTATTTT
CDR3: CASGASVETTDTQYF
D: .
V: TRBV2
J: TRBJ2-3
size: .